This T cell receptor (beta chain) came from a study of T-cell reconstitution after alpha-beta-depleted transplantation in children. Researchers prepared the TCRbeta library using unique molecular identifiers, the study reports. MiXCR, applied by TCRdb to the PCR reads, yields one record per CDR3 protein. Of roughly 500,000 distinct CDR3 sequences listed, over 25% were seen once; the top ten hold roughly 2.5%. This clonotype was picked up a small number of times. Between the trimmed V and J ends, which lost 5 bases and 0 bases, there was a span of 19 bases. The CDR3 spans 17 residues. Looked up from germline, CDR1 is MNHEY and CDR2 is SMNVEV (reference sequence).

This sequence joins TRBV27 and TRBJ1-1; a possible D gene is TRBD1 (6 bases). This TCR derives from a human donor who donated a stem cell graft to a child with aplastic anemia. The sequencing used PBMCs from the stem cell graft donor, collected from the stem cell graft. In nucleotides, the CDR3 is TGTGCCAGCAGTCCCCCCCGACAGGACGGGATGAACACTGAAGCTTTCTTT. Encoded protein: CASSPPRQDGMNTEAFF.